This TCR beta chain was identified during a study of shared clonotypes between healthy human individuals. Study-level results: Rarefaction gave evidence that sorted-subset sequencing remained incomplete despite large depth.

The donors were all Caucasian adults (living in Nashville, Tennessee). This clone occurred a few times. The antigen remains undetermined. The method was immunoSEQ multiplex PCR; TCRdb's version includes in-frame clones alone and lacks a portion of them. The data show around 2.5 million clones, with roughly 93% seen just once and 0.36% held by the top ten. V lost 1 base, J lost 0 bases, and 9 bases lay in between. The length of the CDR3 is 15 residues. CDR1 and CDR2 (germline): LGHNA, YNFKEQ. This TCR was recovered from a man aged 18 to 35 in good health. Some clones in this sample may be carry-over from other donors' samples. The specimen sequenced was naive CD4+ T cells from PBMCs. Subset denoted: CD45RA+ positively selected. The gene calls are TRBV4-2 and TRBJ1-2; D is uncertain. In nucleotides, the CDR3 is TGTGCCAGCAGCCAAGTTGACACCTCTAACTATGGCTACACCTTC. This sequence encodes CASSQVDTSNYGYTF.